The entry that follows covers one TCR beta chain sequence. Its antigen is still unknown. This record comes from a study of cytomegalovirus exposure and HLA in healthy donors. Study-wide results and limits: TCR beta V segments were, for the most part, productive about 87% or about 30% of the time in an earlier analysis. It emerged from a later analysis that several of the most significant clusters appeared to be linked to common viral pathogens.

PCR used 60 Vbeta primers and 13 Jbeta primers. The data were produced by immunoSEQ multiplex PCR, yet TCRdb's version contains in-frame clones alone and is incomplete. The profile covers over 120,000 clones, with 78% appearing a single time and 2.5% to 3.5% taken by the ten largest. CDR3 size: 13 residues. Between the trimmed V and J ends, which lost 4 bases and 2 bases, there was a span of 11 bases. Germline V gene lookup returns CDR1 SQVTM and CDR2 ANQGSEA. All donors participated as healthy donors of bone marrow. This TCR was sampled from a female donor in good health and CMV-seronegative. The genes are TRBV29-1 and TRBJ1-2, with no clear D. Specimen: PBMCs. The DNA for the CDR3 is TGCAGCGTTGTGTGGGCAGGCAACTATGGCTACACCTTC. Its translation: CSVVWAGNYGYTF. Together with reference TRBV29-1 and TRBJ1-2, the CDR3 gives the full variable domain: SAVISQKPSRDICQRGTSLTIQCQVDSQVTMMFWYRQQPGQSLTLIATANQGSEATYESGFVIDKFPISRPNLTFSTLTVSNMSPEDSSIYLCSVVWAGNYGYTFGSGTRLTVV.